These T cell receptor beta chains were read from a single sample in a study of response to subunit inactivated influenza vaccine. TCRdb re-analysed the RT-PCR reads in MiXCR, keeping a single row per CDR3 protein. The table includes roughly 710,000 distinct CDR3 sequences, 13% to 15% detected once. Sequenced material: PBMCs from blood, taken around 14 days before vaccination. These receptors all stem from a man in his fifties who received an inactivated influenza vaccine. The CDR3 runs from the conserved cysteine through the conserved F or W. D genes are given only for firm matches. Expanded clones are given a class, and other clones once, few, many or no size at all.

V: TRBV6-2/TRBV6-3; J: TRBJ2-7; D: TRBD2; size: NA; CDR3: CASSYSAGGLQYF; DNA: TGTGCCAGCAGTTACTCGGCGGGGGGGCTCCAGTACTTC
V: TRBV6-6; J: TRBJ1-2; D: TRBD1; size: NA; CDR3: CASSYGTGKGYTF; DNA: TGTGCCAGCAGTTACGGGACAGGGAAGGGCTACACCTTC
V: TRBV12-3/TRBV12-4; J: TRBJ2-5; D: TRBD1; size: many; CDR3: CASRPKTGVETQYF; DNA: TGTGCCAGCAGGCCGAAGACAGGGGTGGAGACCCAGTACTTC
V: TRBV7-2; J: TRBJ1-2; D: TRBD1; size: few; CDR3: CASRFGTGNGYTF; DNA: TGTGCCAGCAGATTCGGGACAGGGAATGGCTACACCTTC
V: TRBV12-3/TRBV12-4; J: TRBJ1-3; D: NA; size: many; CDR3: CASSRNTIYF; DNA: TGTGCCAGCAGCCGAAACACCATATATTTT
V: TRBV2; J: TRBJ2-3; D: TRBD2; size: NA; CDR3: CASSRSGRVEDTQYF; DNA: TGTGCCAGCAGCCGTAGCGGGAGAGTCGAAGATACGCAGTATTTT
V: TRBV3-1; J: TRBJ2-7; D: NA; size: few; CDR3: CASSQVHRGFTYEQYF; DNA: TGTGCCAGCAGCCAAGTCCATCGGGGATTTACCTACGAGCAGTACTTC
V: TRBV29-1; J: TRBJ1-4; D: NA; size: few; CDR3: CSVGTAYNEKLFF; DNA: TGCAGCGTTGGCACAGCCTACAATGAAAAACTGTTTTTT
V: TRBV4-2; J: TRBJ2-7; D: TRBD2; size: few; CDR3: CASSQGSGIAYEQYF; DNA: TGTGCCAGCAGCCAAGGTAGCGGGATCGCCTACGAGCAGTACTTC
V: TRBV12-3/TRBV12-4; J: TRBJ2-1; D: NA; size: few; CDR3: CASSPPGAGLRNNEQFF; DNA: TGTGCCAGCAGCCCTCCGGGTGCGGGGCTTAGGAACAATGAGCAGTTCTTC
V: TRBV27; J: TRBJ2-7; D: TRBD2; size: NA; CDR3: CASSTLLSGGDTYEQYF; DNA: TGTGCCAGCAGTACCTTACTAAGCGGGGGCGATACCTACGAGCAGTACTTC
V: TRBV11-1; J: TRBJ2-3; D: TRBD2; size: NA; CDR3: CASSDTGTSGGERPDTQYF; DNA: TGTGCCAGCAGCGACACCGGGACTAGCGGGGGGGAAAGACCAGATACGCAGTATTTT
V: TRBV6-2/TRBV6-3; J: TRBJ2-1; D: NA; size: NA; CDR3: CASTQSGTSNEQFF; DNA: TGTGCCAGCACTCAGTCCGGGACATCCAATGAGCAGTTCTTC
V: TRBV4-2; J: TRBJ2-3; D: TRBD2; size: few; CDR3: CASSQTGTSGAYFRDTQYF; DNA: TGTGCCAGCAGCCAGACCGGGACTAGCGGGGCCTATTTCAGAGATACGCAGTATTTT
V: TRBV13; J: TRBJ1-5; D: NA; size: many; CDR3: CASSLGFNQPQHF; DNA: TGTGCCAGCAGCTTAGGGTTCAATCAGCCCCAGCATTTT
V: TRBV27; J: TRBJ1-1; D: NA; size: NA; CDR3: CASSSAREGTEAFF; DNA: TGTGCCAGCAGTTCAGCCAGGGAAGGGACTGAAGCTTTCTTT
V: TRBV12-3/TRBV12-4; J: TRBJ2-2; D: NA; size: NA; CDR3: CASTLYFGELFF; DNA: TGTGCCAGCACCCTCTACTTCGGGGAGCTGTTTTTT
V: TRBV4-3; J: TRBJ2-7; D: TRBD2; size: many; CDR3: CASSQEIPGLASGEQYF; DNA: TGCGCCAGCAGCCAAGAAATTCCCGGACTAGCCTCAGGAGAGCAGTACTTC
V: TRBV20-1; J: TRBJ1-2; D: TRBD1; size: few; CDR3: CSASLVRNRGSYGYTF; DNA: TGCAGTGCTAGTTTAGTTCGGAACAGGGGTTCCTATGGCTACACCTTC
V: TRBV6-1; J: TRBJ2-1; D: TRBD2; size: NA; CDR3: CASSTGLASNEQFF; DNA: TGTGCCAGCAGTACGGGACTAGCAAGCAATGAGCAGTTCTTC
V: TRBV5-1; J: TRBJ2-7; D: TRBD2; size: few; CDR3: CASKLAEGSEQYF; DNA: TGCGCCAGCAAGCTAGCGGAGGGTAGCGAGCAGTACTTC
V: TRBV2; J: TRBJ2-1; D: NA; size: NA; CDR3: CASGGESSYNEQFF; DNA: TGTGCCAGCGGGGGAGAGAGCTCCTACAATGAGCAGTTCTTC
V: TRBV7-9; J: TRBJ1-2; D: TRBD1; size: few; CDR3: CASSLRGGHTF; DNA: TGTGCCAGCAGCTTAAGAGGGGGCCACACCTTC
V: TRBV7-9; J: TRBJ2-3; D: TRBD1; size: few; CDR3: CASSLAKGQLITDTQYF; DNA: TGTGCCAGCAGCTTAGCGAAGGGACAGCTTATCACAGATACGCAGTATTTT
V: TRBV19; J: TRBJ2-7; D: NA; size: NA; CDR3: CASSSTGRPYEQHF; DNA: TGTGCCAGTAGTTCTACGGGACGGCCCTACGAGCAGCACTTC
V: TRBV9; J: TRBJ2-5; D: TRBD2; size: few; CDR3: CASSPSGVSQETQYF; DNA: TGTGCCAGCTCTCCTAGCGGAGTATCCCAAGAGACCCAGTACTTC
V: TRBV7-9; J: TRBJ1-6; D: NA; size: NA; CDR3: CASSGVAGMNSPLHF; DNA: TGTGCCAGCAGTGGGGTGGCAGGGATGAATTCACCCCTCCACTTT
V: TRBV29-1; J: TRBJ2-1; D: NA; size: few; CDR3: CSVEWLAVNNEQFF; DNA: TGCAGCGTTGAATGGTTAGCGGTTAACAATGAGCAGTTCTTC
V: TRBV20-1; J: TRBJ2-7; D: NA; size: few; CDR3: CSANNGLEQYF; DNA: TGCAGTGCTAACAATGGGCTGGAGCAGTACTTC
V: TRBV7-2; J: TRBJ2-5; D: NA; size: NA; CDR3: CASSLTRDGETQYF; DNA: TGTGCCAGTTCCTTGACGAGGGATGGAGAGACCCAGTACTTC
V: TRBV12-3/TRBV12-4; J: TRBJ2-1; D: TRBD2; size: few; CDR3: CASSFAGTSGQYNEQFF; DNA: TGTGCCAGCAGTTTCGCTGGGACTAGCGGGCAGTACAATGAGCAGTTCTTC
V: TRBV29-1; J: TRBJ2-3; D: TRBD2; size: NA; CDR3: CSVGIPSGRGTDTQYF; DNA: TGCAGCGTTGGCATCCCTAGCGGGAGGGGCACAGATACGCAGTATTTT
V: TRBV7-2; J: TRBJ1-2; D: TRBD1; size: many; CDR3: CASSLGTGVYGYTF; DNA: TGTGCCAGCAGCTTAGGGACAGGGGTCTATGGCTACACCTTC
V: TRBV5-1; J: TRBJ2-5; D: NA; size: NA; CDR3: CASRKMEGRYQETQYF; DNA: TGCGCCAGCCGAAAAATGGAGGGCAGGTACCAAGAGACCCAGTACTTC